This T cell receptor beta chain derives from a study of cytomegalovirus exposure and HLA in healthy donors. Broader study findings: Rare TCR sequences dominated, though some public TCRs recurred in many donors. The study carried out a later analysis of TCR beta sequences. It associated around 17,000 of them with specific HLA alleles at a false discovery rate of 0.05. Reports indicate that TCR beta sequences accurately predicted the HLA-A and HLA-B alleles of most subjects.

The CDR3 is 15 amino acids. The V gene's germline CDR1 is SGDLS and CDR2 YYNGEE. The V and J ends lost 4 bases and 5 bases, in that order; junction bases with no gene match: 10. The PCR used 60 Vbeta and 13 Jbeta primers. The method was immunoSEQ multiplex PCR; TCRdb's version includes in-frame clones alone and lacks a portion of them. The sample has about 190,000 clones; about 12% are singletons. Nominally healthy donors provided the samples, though records likely missed some immune exposures. As for this clone: The target antigen is unknown.

Sequencing input: PBMCs. The receptor comes from a man over 45 in good health and CMV-seropositive. The rearrangement links TRBV9 to TRBJ2-7, with 9 bases fitting TRBD1. CDR3 sequence: CASSTRDRDNDEQYF. The CDR3 DNA sequence: TGTGCCAGCAGCACCCGGGACAGGGACAACGACGAGCAGTACTTC.